What follows are 14 T cell receptor beta chains derived from one specimen sequenced in a study of blood T cell repertoires in COVID-19. Sequenced by immunoSEQ multiplex PCR; TCRdb stores in-frame clones only, minus some. The sample comprises about 240,000 clones, 86% of which are singletons, and 5.5% to 8% rests with the top ten. Sample: peripheral blood. The receptors were gathered from a man in his 60s with acute or convalescent COVID-19.

The J gene is TRBJ1-2, the V gene TRBV28; 10 nucleotides line up with TRBD1. The CDR3 loop spans 15 amino acids. Germline loops: CDR1 MDHEN, CDR2 SYDVKM. V lost 6 bases, J lost 3 bases, and 7 bases stayed unmatched. The CDR3: CASSTSGTGDYGYTF. The DNA for the CDR3 is TGTGCCAGCAGCACTTCCGGGACAGGGGACTATGGCTACACCTTC.

The V and J genes are TRBV15 and TRBJ1-5; 7 nucleotides match TRBD1. This CDR3 has 15 amino acids. Trimming took 3 bases from V and 5 from J; bases not matched to a gene: 7. The germline V gene encodes CDR1 LNHNV and CDR2 YYDKDF (reference sequence). The CDR3 reads CATSSTGAVDQPQHF. CDR3 in DNA: TGTGCCACCAGCAGTACAGGGGCGGTAGATCAGCCCCAGCATTTT.

V is TRBV6-2 or TRBV6-3 and J is TRBJ2-4; the match to TRBD2 covers 7 bases. This CDR3 contains 13 residues. The V gene end was trimmed by 4 bases and the J gene end by 6 bases; junction bases not matched to a gene: 3. Germline V lookup: CDR1 MNHEY, CDR2 SVGEGT. The CDR3 DNA follows: TGTGCCAGCAGTTTGGGGGGGACAAACATTCAGTACTTC. Translated, it gives CASSLGGTNIQYF.

The chain recombines TRBV28 with TRBJ2-7; 11 bases agree with TRBD2. J was trimmed by 6 bases and V by 6 bases; bases with no gene match: 7. This CDR3 is 14 amino acids long. Germline V gene sequence: CDR1 MDHEN, CDR2 SYDVKM. CDR3 protein: CASSPGLAESEQYF. Here the CDR3 DNA reads TGTGCCAGCAGCCCGGGACTAGCGGAAAGCGAGCAGTACTTC.

The rearrangement uses TRBV19 and TRBJ2-6, with D unresolved. The CDR3 totals 16 residues. The germline V gene has CDR1 LNHDA and CDR2 SQIVND (reference sequence). The ends were cut back, 5 bases at V and 0 bases at J, with 11 bases in the middle. CDR3 protein: CASSAYGHSGANVLTF. The CDR3 coding sequence is TGTGCCAGTAGTGCATACGGTCACTCTGGGGCCAACGTCCTGACTTTC.

The V and J genes are TRBV28 and TRBJ1-1, with 10 bases lining up with TRBD1. The V gene's germline CDR1 is MDHEN and CDR2 SYDVKM. The junction had 4 bases not matched to a gene; V was cut back by 3 bases and J by 0 bases. The CDR3 is 16 amino acids. The CDR3 protein is CASSLGTGAMNTEAFF. In DNA form, the CDR3 reads TGTGCCAGCAGTTTGGGGACAGGGGCGATGAACACTGAAGCTTTCTTT.

The chain employs TRBV6-2 or TRBV6-3 and TRBJ2-7, with D perhaps matching TRBD1 (5 bases). There are 15 residues in the CDR3. Between the trimmed V and J ends, which lost 2 bases and 3 bases, there was a span of 14 bases. CDR1 MNHEY and CDR2 SVGEGT come from the germline V gene. The CDR3 DNA follows: TGTGCCAGCAGTTACAGGTCAGGGTCCCTCTACGAGCAGTACTTC. Residues: CASSYRSGSLYEQYF.

In DNA, the CDR3 is TGTGCCTGGGATCGAGGAGGGAGGGAGACCCAGTACTTC. It is translated as CAWDRGGRETQYF. The gene calls are TRBV30 and TRBJ2-5; D may be TRBD2 (6 bases). Trimming stripped 5 bases from V and 5 bases from J, with 15 bases between. The germline V gene has CDR1 GTSNPN and CDR2 SVGIG (reference sequence). This CDR3 comprises 13 residues.

V is TRBV5-6 and J is TRBJ1-2, with D uncertain. V was pared by 0 bases and J by 4 bases, with 10 bases between. CDR1 and CDR2 (germline): SGHDT, YYEEEE. The CDR3 consists of 14 residues. DNA of the CDR3: TGTGCCAGCAGCTTGGGAGGGAGGAGCTATGGCTACACCTTC. The encoded protein is CASSLGGRSYGYTF.

The chain couples TRBV4-3 to TRBJ1-6, with 8 bases lining up with TRBD1. CDR3 length equals 19 residues. Unmatched junction bases numbered 12, after V lost 1 base and J lost 4 bases. The germline V gene encodes CDR1 LGHNA and CDR2 YSLEER. The DNA for the CDR3 is TGCGCCAGCAGCCAAGGTCGGACAGGGAGGGCTACTTATAATTCACCCCTCCACTTT. Its translation: CASSQGRTGRATYNSPLHF.

In its sample, this clone was seen a few times. The rearrangement joins TRBV5-8 to TRBJ2-1; 8 nucleotides match TRBD2. The length of the CDR3 is 15 residues. Germline lookup yields CDR1 SGHTS and CDR2 YDEGEE. V lost 1 base and J lost 4; bases outside the gene matches: 4. The chain's CDR3 is CASSLPLAAYNEQFF. The CDR3 DNA reads as TGTGCCAGCAGCTTGCCACTAGCGGCATACAATGAGCAGTTCTTC.

This clone was seen a single time. The chain employs TRBV7-2 and TRBJ2-3; 7 bases line up with TRBD1. The CDR3 loop spans 16 amino acids. Germline values: CDR1 SGHTA, CDR2 FQGNSA. V was pared by 5 bases and J by 1 base, with 9 bases of the junction left unmatched. CDR3 in amino acids: CASSLLAGQGTDTQYF. The CDR3 nucleotides are TGTGCCAGCAGCCTCCTCGCCGGACAGGGCACAGATACGCAGTATTTT.

The gene calls are TRBV13 and TRBJ1-1; 10 bases line up with TRBD1. Germline V lookup: CDR1 PRHDT, CDR2 FYEKMQ (reference sequence). This CDR3 comprises 17 residues. With 3 bases clipped from V and 2 bases from J, the junction kept 9 bases outside the gene matches. The CDR3 loop reads CASSLGQGLPANTEAFF. CDR3 nucleotides: TGTGCCAGCAGCTTGGGACAGGGGCTGCCTGCAAACACTGAAGCTTTCTTT.

This chain joins TRBV5-4 and TRBJ2-2, with TRBD2 matching over 9 bases. The CDR3 consists of 14 residues. Germline V gives CDR1 SGHNT, CDR2 YYREEE (reference sequence). Trimming cost V 5 bases and J 1 base; bases outside gene matches: 0. The CDR3 DNA is TGTGCCAGCAGGACTAGCGGGAACACCGGGGAGCTGTTTTTT. Its translation: CASRTSGNTGELFF.